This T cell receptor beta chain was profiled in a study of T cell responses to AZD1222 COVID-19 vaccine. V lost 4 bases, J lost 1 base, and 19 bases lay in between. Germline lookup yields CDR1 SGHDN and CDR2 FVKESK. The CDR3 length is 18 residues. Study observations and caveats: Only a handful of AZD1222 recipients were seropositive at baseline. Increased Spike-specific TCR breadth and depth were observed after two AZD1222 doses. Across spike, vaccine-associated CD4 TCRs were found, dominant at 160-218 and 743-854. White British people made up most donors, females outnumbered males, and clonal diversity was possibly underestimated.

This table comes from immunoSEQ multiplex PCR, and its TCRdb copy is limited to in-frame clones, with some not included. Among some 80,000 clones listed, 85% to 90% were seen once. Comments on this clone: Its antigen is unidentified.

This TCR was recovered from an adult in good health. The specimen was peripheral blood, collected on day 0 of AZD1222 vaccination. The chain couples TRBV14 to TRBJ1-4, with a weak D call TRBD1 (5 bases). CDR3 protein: CASSLHPRGQGTNEKLFF. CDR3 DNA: TGTGCCAGCAGCCTACATCCACGGGGCCAAGGAACTAATGAAAAACTGTTTTTT.